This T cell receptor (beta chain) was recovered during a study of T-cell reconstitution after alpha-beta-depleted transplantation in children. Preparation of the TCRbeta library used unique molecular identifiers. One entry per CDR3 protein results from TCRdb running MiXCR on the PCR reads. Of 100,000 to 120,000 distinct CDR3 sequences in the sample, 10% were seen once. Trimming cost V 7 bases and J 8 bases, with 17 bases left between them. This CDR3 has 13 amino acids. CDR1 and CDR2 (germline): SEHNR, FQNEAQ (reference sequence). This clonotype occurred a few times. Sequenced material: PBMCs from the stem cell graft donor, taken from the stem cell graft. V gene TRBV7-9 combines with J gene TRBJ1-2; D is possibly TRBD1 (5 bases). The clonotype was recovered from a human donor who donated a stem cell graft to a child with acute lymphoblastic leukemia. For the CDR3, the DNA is TGTGCCAGCATCGACCGGGACTTTGGAGGCTACACCTTC. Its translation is CASIDRDFGGYTF.